This T cell receptor beta chain was obtained from a study of technical replicates of blood from a handful of donors. V shed 7 bases, J shed 8 bases, and the junction held 5 bases outside the gene matches. There are 14 residues in the CDR3. Germline values: CDR1 MNHNY, CDR2 SVGAGI (reference sequence). Assay: immunoSEQ multiplex PCR; the TCRdb copy retains only in-frame clones and omits some. The sample carries approximately 82,000 clones, about 93% recorded once. The chain links TRBV6-6 to TRBJ2-1; TRBD2 matches at 13 bases. What was sequenced was T cells isolated from PBMCs. This TCR came from a human donor in good health. The CDR3 reads CASTTSGRADEQFF. In nucleotides, the CDR3 is TGTGCCAGCACTACTAGCGGGAGGGCCGATGAGCAGTTCTTC.